This TCR beta chain was sequenced for a study of OX40 agonist ivuxolimab in advanced cancers. Study-level information: An anti-OX40 (CD134) antibody with agonistic activity, ivuxolimab, was administered to patients. General study results and limits: CD8+ T cells (on average) carried more expanded clones than CD4+ T cells.

Patients were ineligible given autoimmune disease history or systemic immunosuppression. V was clipped by 2 bases and J by 0 bases, with 11 bases between them. This CDR3 spans 16 amino acids. Germline CDR1 reads MNHEY; CDR2 reads SVGAGI. The table came from immunoSEQ multiplex PCR; TCRdb's copy has only in-frame clones and leaves some out. Here the sample spans 60,000 to 80,000 clones, roughly 81% being singletons. As to this clone: Its antigen remains unknown.

The sample consisted of CD4+ or CD8+ T cells sorted from blood, taken in a trial of the OX40 agonist ivuxolimab. The J gene is TRBJ1-3, the V gene TRBV6-5; D uncertain. The sequence came from an adult with an advanced solid tumor such as melanoma, head and neck, liver or kidney cancer. DNA of the CDR3: TGTGCCAGCAGTTACGGGCGGCCGGGCTCTGGAAACACCATATATTTT. Protein sequence: CASSYGRPGSGNTIYF.